This T cell receptor beta chain was retrieved from a study of cytomegalovirus exposure and HLA in healthy donors. Study as a whole: The roughly 100 million unique TCR beta sequences, from about 180 million T cells, were found by an earlier analysis.

Concerning this clone: Its antigen is as yet unknown.

60 Vbeta and 13 Jbeta primers were used in PCR. Method: immunoSEQ multiplex PCR; TCRdb's copy keeps in-frame clones and lacks some. The repertoire holds about 88,000 clones, with 85% to 90% as singletons. The study, taken as a whole, reports: A later analysis reportedly found fewer N-insertions in an Asian-associated ancestry cluster than the roughly 670-donor mean.

Sequencing input: PBMCs. The sequence came from a man younger than 35 in good health and CMV-seronegative.

The CDR3 sequence: CASRRSGTIDEQFF. Written as DNA, the CDR3 is TGTGCCAGCAGGCGATCCGGGACAATTGATGAGCAGTTCTTC. This rearrangement joins TRBV6-1 to TRBJ2-1; possible D gene TRBD1, 6 bases. Trimming shortened V by 6 bases and J by 8 bases, and 17 bases separated the two germline ends. Germline V gene lookup returns CDR1 MNHNS and CDR2 SASEGT. The CDR3 runs to 14 residues.